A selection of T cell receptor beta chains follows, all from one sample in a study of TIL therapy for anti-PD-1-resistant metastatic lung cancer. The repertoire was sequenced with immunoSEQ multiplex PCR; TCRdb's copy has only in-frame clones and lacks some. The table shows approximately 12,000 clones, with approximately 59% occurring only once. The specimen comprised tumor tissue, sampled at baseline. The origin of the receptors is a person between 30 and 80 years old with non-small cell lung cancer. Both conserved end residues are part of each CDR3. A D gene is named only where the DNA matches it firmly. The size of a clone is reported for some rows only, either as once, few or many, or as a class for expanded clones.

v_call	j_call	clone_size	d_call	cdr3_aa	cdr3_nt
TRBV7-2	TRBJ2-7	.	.	CASSLDGWGSYEQYF	TGTGCCAGCAGCTTAGACGGCTGGGGCTCCTACGAGCAGTACTTC
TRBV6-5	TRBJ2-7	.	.	CASSYGHEQYF	TGTGCCAGCAGTTATGGACACGAGCAGTACTTC
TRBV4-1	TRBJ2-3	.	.	CASSQEADRTDTQYF	TGCGCCAGCAGCCAAGAAGCGGATCGCACAGATACGCAGTATTTT
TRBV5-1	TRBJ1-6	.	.	CASSNQDLNSPLHF	TGCGCCAGCAGCAATCAGGATCTTAATTCACCCCTCCACTTT
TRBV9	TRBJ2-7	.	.	CASSRRGAEPYEQYF	TGTGCCAGCAGCCGCCGGGGGGCGGAACCATACGAGCAGTACTTC
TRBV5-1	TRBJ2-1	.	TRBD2	CATPTPDSGTFYNEQFF	TGCGCCACCCCTACCCCCGATAGCGGGACTTTCTACAATGAGCAGTTCTTC
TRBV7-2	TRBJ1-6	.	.	CASSPRVGSYNSPLHF	TGTGCCAGCAGCCCGAGAGTGGGGTCCTATAATTCACCCCTCCACTTT
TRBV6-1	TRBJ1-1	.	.	CASSERGRDRTQRSTEAFF	TGTGCCAGCAGTGAAAGGGGCCGCGACAGGACTCAACGGAGCACTGAAGCTTTCTTT
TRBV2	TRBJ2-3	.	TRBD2	CASITSAADTQYF	TGTGCCAGCATCACTAGCGCCGCAGATACGCAGTATTTT
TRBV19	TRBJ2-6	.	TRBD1	CASSPRDRGPGANVLTF	TGTGCCAGTAGTCCCCGGGACAGGGGGCCTGGGGCCAACGTCCTGACTTTC
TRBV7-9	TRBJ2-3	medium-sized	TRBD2	CASSPTSALPASTDTQYF	TGTGCCAGCAGCCCGACTAGCGCACTCCCTGCTAGCACAGATACGCAGTATTTT
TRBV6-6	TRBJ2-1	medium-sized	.	CASSSQMAGTGNEQFF	TGTGCCAGCAGTTCCCAAATGGCAGGAACGGGGAATGAGCAGTTCTTC
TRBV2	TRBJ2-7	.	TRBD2	CASRPTSGGFPEQYF	TGTGCCAGCAGGCCGACTAGCGGGGGCTTTCCCGAGCAGTACTTC
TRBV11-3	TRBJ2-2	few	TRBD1	CASSNTGQGNRGAVF	TGTGCCAGCAGCAATACGGGACAGGGGAACCGGGGAGCTGTTTTT
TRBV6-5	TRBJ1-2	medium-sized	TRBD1	CASSRQGNYGYTF	TGTGCCAGCAGCCGACAGGGGAACTATGGCTACACCTTC
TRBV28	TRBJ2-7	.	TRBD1	CASTKLEGTGNEQYF	TGTGCCAGCACCAAACTAGAGGGGACAGGGAACGAGCAGTACTTC
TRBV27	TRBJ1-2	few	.	CASADGDLNYGYTF	TGTGCCAGCGCTGATGGGGACCTTAACTATGGCTACACCTTC
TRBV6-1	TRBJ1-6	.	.	CASSESTGTTYSPLHF	TGTGCCAGCAGTGAATCAACCGGGACGACCTATTCACCCCTCCACTTT
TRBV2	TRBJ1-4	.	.	CASSSKGATNEKLFF	TGTGCCAGCAGCTCCAAGGGTGCAACTAATGAAAAACTGTTTTTT